This T cell receptor (beta chain) was sequenced during a study of blood T cell repertoires in COVID-19. Clones were read by immunoSEQ multiplex PCR, and TCRdb kept only the in-frame ones, dropping some. Counted here are hundreds of thousands of clones, 70% to 90% occurring once; the ten biggest clones make up roughly 3%. This CDR3 is built from 13 residues. V was pared by 3 bases and J by 7 bases, with 10 bases between. The chain combines TRBV12-3 or TRBV12-4 with TRBJ1-5, with D unresolved. The clonotype originates from a man in his late teens or twenties with active or convalescent COVID-19. The sequenced sample consisted of peripheral blood. The CDR3 reads CASSFGGHQPQHF. The CDR3 coding sequence is TGTGCCAGCAGTTTTGGAGGGCACCAGCCCCAGCATTTT.